This T cell receptor beta chain was sequenced for a study of blood T cell dynamics during melanoma immunotherapy. Overall study: Standard first-line treatment here was pembrolizumab or nivolumab plus ipilimumab in metastatic melanoma. Study-level results: The study could not tell melanoma-specific clones from general immune activation.

In regard to this clone: Its antigen is still unknown.

A fixed DNA input of 300 to 350 ng was used per bulk PBMC sample. Profiled with immunoSEQ multiplex PCR; TCRdb holds only in-frame clones, not every one. The sample carries 20,000 to 30,000 clones, around 88% recorded once. There are 14 residues in the CDR3. Germline V lookup: CDR1 SGHAT, CDR2 FQNNGV. Trimming removed 5 bases from V and 2 bases from J; junction bases left unmatched: 3. Stated time point: pre-treatment baseline. Samples come from before therapy and from week 3 after the first blockade cycle. Sample: blood, taken from a patient treated with checkpoint blockade. This rearrangement joins TRBV11-2 to TRBJ1-5; 7 bases map to TRBD1. The TCR was taken from a human donor with melanoma. CDR3 DNA: TGTGCCAGCAGCCTCACAGGGGGCAATCAGCCCCAGCATTTT. Its translation: CASSLTGGNQPQHF.